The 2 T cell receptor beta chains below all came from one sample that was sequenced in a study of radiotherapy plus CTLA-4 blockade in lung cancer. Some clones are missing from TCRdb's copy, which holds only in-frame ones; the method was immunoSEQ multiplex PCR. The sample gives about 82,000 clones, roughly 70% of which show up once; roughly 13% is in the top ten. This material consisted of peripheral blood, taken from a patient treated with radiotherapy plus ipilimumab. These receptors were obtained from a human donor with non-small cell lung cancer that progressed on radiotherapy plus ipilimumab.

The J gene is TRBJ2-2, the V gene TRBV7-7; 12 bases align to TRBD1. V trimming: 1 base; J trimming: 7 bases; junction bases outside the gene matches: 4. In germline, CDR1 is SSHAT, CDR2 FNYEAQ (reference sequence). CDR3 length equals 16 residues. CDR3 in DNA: TGTGCCAGCAGCTTAGTGGGACAGGGGGCCGGCGGGGAGCTGTTTTTT. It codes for CASSLVGQGAGGELFF.

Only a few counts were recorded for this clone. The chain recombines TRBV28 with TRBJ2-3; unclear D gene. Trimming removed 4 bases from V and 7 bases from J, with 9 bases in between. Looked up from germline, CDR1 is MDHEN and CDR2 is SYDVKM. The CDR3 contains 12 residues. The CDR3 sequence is CASSSNDNTQYF. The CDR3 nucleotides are TGTGCCAGCAGTTCCAACGACAATACGCAGTATTTT.